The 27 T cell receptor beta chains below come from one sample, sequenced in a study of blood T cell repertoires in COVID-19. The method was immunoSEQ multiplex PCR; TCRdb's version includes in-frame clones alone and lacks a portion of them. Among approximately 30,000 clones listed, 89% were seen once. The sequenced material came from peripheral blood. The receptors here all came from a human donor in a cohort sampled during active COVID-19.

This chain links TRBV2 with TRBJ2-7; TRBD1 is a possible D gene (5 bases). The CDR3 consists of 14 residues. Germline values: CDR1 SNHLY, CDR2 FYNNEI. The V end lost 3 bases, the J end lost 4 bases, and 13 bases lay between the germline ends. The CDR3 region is CASSDQGTLYEQYF. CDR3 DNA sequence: TGTGCCAGCAGTGATCAGGGTACTTTATACGAGCAGTACTTC. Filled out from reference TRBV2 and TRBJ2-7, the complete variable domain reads EPEVTQTPSHQVTQMGQEVILRCVPISNHLYFYWYRQILGQKVEFLVSFYNNEISEKSEIFDDQFSVERPDGSNFTLKIRSTKLEDSAMYFCASSDQGTLYEQYFGPGTRLTVT.

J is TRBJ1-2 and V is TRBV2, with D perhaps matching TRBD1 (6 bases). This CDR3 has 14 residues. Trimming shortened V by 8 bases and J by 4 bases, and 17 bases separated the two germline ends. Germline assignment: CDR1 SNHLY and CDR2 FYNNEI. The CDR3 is CASRRTADVYGYTF. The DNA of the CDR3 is TGTGCCAGCCGTAGGACAGCAGATGTCTATGGCTACACCTTC.

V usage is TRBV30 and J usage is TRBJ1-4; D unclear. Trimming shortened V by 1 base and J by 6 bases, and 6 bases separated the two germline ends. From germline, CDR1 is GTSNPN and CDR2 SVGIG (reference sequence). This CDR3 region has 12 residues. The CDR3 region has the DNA TGTGCCTGGAGTGACTTCCATGAAAAACTGTTTTTT. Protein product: CAWSDFHEKLFF.

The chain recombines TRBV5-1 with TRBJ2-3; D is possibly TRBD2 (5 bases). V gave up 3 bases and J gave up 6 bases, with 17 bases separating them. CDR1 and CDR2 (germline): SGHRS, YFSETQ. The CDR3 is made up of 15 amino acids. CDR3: CASSSVFGGRDTQYF. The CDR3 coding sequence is TGCGCCAGCAGCTCCGTTTTTGGCGGGCGGGATACGCAGTATTTT.

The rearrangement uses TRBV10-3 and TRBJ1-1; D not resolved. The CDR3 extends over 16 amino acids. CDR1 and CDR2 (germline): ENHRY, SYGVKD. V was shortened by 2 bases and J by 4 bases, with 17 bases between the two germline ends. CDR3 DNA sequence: TGTGCCATCAGTGAGATCGCGTTAGGGAGCAGCACTGAAGCTTTCTTT. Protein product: CAISEIALGSSTEAFF.

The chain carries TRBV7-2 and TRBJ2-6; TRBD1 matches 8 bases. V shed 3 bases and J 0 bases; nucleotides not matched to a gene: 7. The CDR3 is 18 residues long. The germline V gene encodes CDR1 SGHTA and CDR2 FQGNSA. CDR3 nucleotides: TGTGCCAGCAGCTTGGGACAGGCCCTCGTCTCTGGGGCCAACGTCCTGACTTTC. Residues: CASSLGQALVSGANVLTF.

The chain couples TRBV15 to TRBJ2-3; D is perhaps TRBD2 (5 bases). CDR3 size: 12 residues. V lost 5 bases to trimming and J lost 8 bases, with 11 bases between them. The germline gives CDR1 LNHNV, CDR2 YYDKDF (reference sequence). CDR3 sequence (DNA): TGTGCCACCAGCTCAGACTATTTTACGCAGTATTTT. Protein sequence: CATSSDYFTQYF.

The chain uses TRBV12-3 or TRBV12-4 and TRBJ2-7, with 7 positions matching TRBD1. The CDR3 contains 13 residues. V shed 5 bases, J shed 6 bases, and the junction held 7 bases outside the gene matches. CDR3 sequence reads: CASSLDRNGEQYF. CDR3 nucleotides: TGTGCCAGCAGTCTGGACAGGAACGGCGAGCAGTACTTC.

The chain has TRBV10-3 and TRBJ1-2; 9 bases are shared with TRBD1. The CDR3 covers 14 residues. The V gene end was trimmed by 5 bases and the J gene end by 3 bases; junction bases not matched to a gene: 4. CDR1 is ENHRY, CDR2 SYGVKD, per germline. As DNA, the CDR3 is TGTGCCATCAGTCCGGGACAGGGACACTATGGCTACACCTTC. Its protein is CAISPGQGHYGYTF.

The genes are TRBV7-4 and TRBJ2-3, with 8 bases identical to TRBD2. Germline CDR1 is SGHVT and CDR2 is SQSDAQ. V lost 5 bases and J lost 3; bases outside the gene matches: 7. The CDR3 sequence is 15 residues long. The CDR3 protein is CASSHWRGETDTQYF. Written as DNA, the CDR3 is TGTGCCAGCAGCCATTGGCGGGGGGAAACAGATACGCAGTATTTT.

CDR3 protein: CASGVGTSSQETQYF. CDR3 DNA sequence: TGTGCCAGCGGGGTGGGGACAAGCAGCCAAGAGACCCAGTACTTC. The V gene is TRBV7-9, the J gene TRBJ2-5; tentative D call: TRBD1 (6 bases). Germline loops: CDR1 SEHNR, CDR2 FQNEAQ (reference sequence). CDR3 size: 15 residues. V lost 8 bases and J 1 base, leaving 17 bases between the germline ends. Supplemented by reference TRBV7-9 and TRBJ2-5, the full variable domain reads DTGVSQNPRHKITKRGQNVTFRCDPISEHNRLYWYRQTLGQGPEFLTYFQNEAQLEKSRLLSDRFSAERPKGSFSTLEIQRTEQGDSAMYLCASGVGTSSQETQYFGPGTRLLVL.

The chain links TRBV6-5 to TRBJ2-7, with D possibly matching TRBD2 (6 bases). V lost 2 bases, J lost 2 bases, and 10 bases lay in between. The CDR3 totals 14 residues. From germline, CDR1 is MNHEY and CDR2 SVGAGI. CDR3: CASSYRTMTYEQYF. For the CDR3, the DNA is TGTGCCAGCAGTTACCGGACTATGACCTACGAGCAGTACTTC.

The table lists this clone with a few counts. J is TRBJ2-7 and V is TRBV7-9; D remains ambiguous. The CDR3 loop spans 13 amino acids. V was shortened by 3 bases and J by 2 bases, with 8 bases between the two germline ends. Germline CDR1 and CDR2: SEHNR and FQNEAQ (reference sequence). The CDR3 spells CASSFPQAYEQYF. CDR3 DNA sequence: TGTGCCAGCAGCTTCCCCCAGGCCTACGAGCAGTACTTC.

In DNA form, the CDR3 reads TGTGCCAGCAGCCAAGGGACAGGTAGATCCTACGGATACACCTTC. As protein: CASSQGTGRSYGYTF. This chain connects TRBV3-1 (or the pseudogene TRBV3-2) to TRBJ1-2; 7 nucleotides line up with TRBD1. Trimming cost V 1 base and J 11 bases; bases outside gene matches: 13. The CDR3 runs 15 residues. Looked up from germline, CDR1 is LGHDT and CDR2 is YNNKEL (reference sequence).

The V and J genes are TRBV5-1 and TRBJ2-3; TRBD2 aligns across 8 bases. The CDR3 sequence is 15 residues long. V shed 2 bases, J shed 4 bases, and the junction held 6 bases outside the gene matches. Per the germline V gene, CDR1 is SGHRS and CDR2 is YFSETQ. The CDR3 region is CASSFSGGGADTQYF. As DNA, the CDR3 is TGCGCCAGCAGCTTCAGCGGGGGCGGGGCAGATACGCAGTATTTT.

The CDR3 loop reads CASSKLTPGGETQYF. CDR3 bases: TGTGCCAGTAGCAAACTGACCCCGGGGGGGGAGACCCAGTACTTC. The chain is built from TRBV19 and TRBJ2-5; 8 bases align to TRBD2. The CDR3 contains 15 residues. Germline CDR1 LNHDA, CDR2 SQIVND (reference sequence). Losses at the gene ends were 6 bases for V and 5 bases for J; bases not matched to a gene: 11. The full variable domain, completed using reference TRBV19 and TRBJ2-5, is DGGITQSPKYLFRKEGQNVTLSCEQNLNHDAMYWYRQDPGQGLRLIYYSQIVNDFQKGDIAEGYSVSREKKESFPLTVTSAQKNPTAFYLCASSKLTPGGETQYFGPGTRLLVL.

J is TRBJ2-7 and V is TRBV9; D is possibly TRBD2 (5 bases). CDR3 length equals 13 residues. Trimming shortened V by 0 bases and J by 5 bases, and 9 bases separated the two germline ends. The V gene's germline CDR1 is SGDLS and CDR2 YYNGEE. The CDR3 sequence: CASSVGSGNEQYF. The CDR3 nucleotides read TGTGCCAGCAGCGTAGGGTCCGGGAACGAGCAGTACTTC. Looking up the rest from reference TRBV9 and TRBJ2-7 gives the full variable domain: DSGVTQTPKHLITATGQRVTLRCSPRSGDLSVYWYQQSLDQGLQFLIQYYNGEERAKGNILERFSAQQFPDLHSELNLSSLELGDSALYFCASSVGSGNEQYFGPGTRLTVT.

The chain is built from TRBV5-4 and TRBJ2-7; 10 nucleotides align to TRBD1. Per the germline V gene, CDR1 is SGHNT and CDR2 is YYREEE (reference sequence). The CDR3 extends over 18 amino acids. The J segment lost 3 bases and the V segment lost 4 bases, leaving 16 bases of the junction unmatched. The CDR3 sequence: CASSLRDRGRIQNYEQYF. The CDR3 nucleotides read TGTGCCAGCAGCCTTCGGGACAGGGGCCGCATCCAGAACTACGAGCAGTACTTC.

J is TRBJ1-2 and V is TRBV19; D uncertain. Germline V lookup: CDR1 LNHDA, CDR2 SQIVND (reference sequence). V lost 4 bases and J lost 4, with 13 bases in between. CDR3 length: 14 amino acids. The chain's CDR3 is CASSSNQVFYGYTF. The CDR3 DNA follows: TGTGCCAGTAGTAGCAACCAGGTTTTCTATGGCTACACCTTC.

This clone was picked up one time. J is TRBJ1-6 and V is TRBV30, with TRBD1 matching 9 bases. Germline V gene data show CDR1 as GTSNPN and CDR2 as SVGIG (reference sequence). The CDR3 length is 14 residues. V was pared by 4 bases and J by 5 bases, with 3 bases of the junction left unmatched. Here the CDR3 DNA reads TGTGCCTGGAAAGGGACAGGGAATAATTCACCCCTCCACTTT. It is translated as CAWKGTGNNSPLHF.

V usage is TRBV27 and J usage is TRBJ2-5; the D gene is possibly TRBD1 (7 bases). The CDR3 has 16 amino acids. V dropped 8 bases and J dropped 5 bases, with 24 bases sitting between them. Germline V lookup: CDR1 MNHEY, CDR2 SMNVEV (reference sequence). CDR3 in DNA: TGTGCCAGCCGAGGCCTGACACAGGGGAGGATGGAGACCCAGTACTTC. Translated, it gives CASRGLTQGRMETQYF.

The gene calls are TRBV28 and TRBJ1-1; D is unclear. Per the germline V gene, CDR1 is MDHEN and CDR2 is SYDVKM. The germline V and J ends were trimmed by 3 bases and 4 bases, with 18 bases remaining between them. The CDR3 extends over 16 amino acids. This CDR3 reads CASSFPAGAGSTEAFF. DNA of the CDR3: TGTGCCAGCAGTTTCCCAGCGGGCGCCGGTAGCACTGAAGCTTTCTTT.

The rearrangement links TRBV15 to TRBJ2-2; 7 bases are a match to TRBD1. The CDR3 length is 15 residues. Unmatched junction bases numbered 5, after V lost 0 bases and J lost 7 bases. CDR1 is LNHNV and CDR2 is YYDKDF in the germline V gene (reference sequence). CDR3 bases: TGTGCCACCAGCAGAGATTTAACAGGGGTCGGGGAGCTGTTTTTT. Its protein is CATSRDLTGVGELFF. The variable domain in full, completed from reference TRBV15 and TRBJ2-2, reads DAMVIQNPRYQVTQFGKPVTLSCSQTLNHNVMYWYQQKSSQAPKLLFHYYDKDFNNEADTPDNFQSRRPNTSFCFLDIRSPGLGDTAMYLCATSRDLTGVGELFFGEGSRLTVL.

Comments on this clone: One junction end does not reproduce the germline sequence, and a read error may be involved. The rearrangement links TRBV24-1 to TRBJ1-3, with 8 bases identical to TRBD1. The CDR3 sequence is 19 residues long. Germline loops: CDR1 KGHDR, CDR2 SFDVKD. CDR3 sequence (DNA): TGCGCCACCAGTGATTTTAGCTCAGGACAGGGCCCTACTGGAAACACCATATATTTT. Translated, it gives CATSDFSSGQGPTGNTIYF.

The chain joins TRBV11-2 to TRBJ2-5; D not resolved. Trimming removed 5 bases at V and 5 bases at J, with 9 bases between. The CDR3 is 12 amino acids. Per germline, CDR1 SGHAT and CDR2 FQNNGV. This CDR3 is CASSKTVETQYF. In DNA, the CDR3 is TGTGCCAGCAGCAAAACGGTGGAGACCCAGTACTTC.

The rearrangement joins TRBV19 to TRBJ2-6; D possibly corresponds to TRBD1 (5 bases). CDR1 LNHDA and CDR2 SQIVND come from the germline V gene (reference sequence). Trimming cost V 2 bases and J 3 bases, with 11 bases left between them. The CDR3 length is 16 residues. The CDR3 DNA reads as TGTGCCAGTAGTATAAGACAGATTTATGGGGCCAACGTCCTGACTTTC. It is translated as CASSIRQIYGANVLTF.

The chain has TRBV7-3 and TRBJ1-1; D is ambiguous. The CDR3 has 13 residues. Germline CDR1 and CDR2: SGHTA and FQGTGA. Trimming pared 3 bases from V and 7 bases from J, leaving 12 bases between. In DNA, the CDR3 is TGTGCCAGCAGCTTCGGGTCCGGCGGTGAAGCTTTCTTT. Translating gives CASSFGSGGEAFF. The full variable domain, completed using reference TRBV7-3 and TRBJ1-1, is GAGVSQTPSNKVTEKGKYVELRCDPISGHTALYWYRQSLGQGPEFLIYFQGTGAADDSGLPNDRFFAVRPEGSVSTLKIQRTERGDSAVYLCASSFGSGGEAFFGQGTRLTVV.